These T cell receptor beta chains were read from a single sample in a study of blood T cell repertoires in COVID-19. Sequencing was performed with immunoSEQ multiplex PCR; in TCRdb, only in-frame clones are kept and a portion is missing. The sample lists 150,000 to 200,000 clones, 80% to 85% occurring once. The source material was peripheral blood. These receptors came from a woman in her seventies with COVID-19, enrolled during active disease. Both conserved end residues are part of each CDR3. The order of the fields is V gene, clone size, D gene, J gene, CDR3 DNA, CDR3 protein. A D gene is named only where the DNA matches it firmly. Some rows mark clone size as missing; the rest say once, few, many or name a class of expanded clone.

TRBV7-6	.	.	TRBJ2-3	TGTGCCAGCAGTAGGGGCGGCACTAGCACAGATACGCAGTATTTT	CASSRGGTSTDTQYF
TRBV7-2	.	TRBD1	TRBJ1-2	TGTGCCAGCAGCCCGAGGGCGGGACAGGGAGCGGGGACTTATGGCTACACCTTC	CASSPRAGQGAGTYGYTF
TRBV28	.	.	TRBJ1-4	TGTGCCAGCAGCCCCCAGGGCGAGGCTAATGAAAAACTGTTTTTT	CASSPQGEANEKLFF
TRBV18	.	TRBD1	TRBJ2-1	TGTGCCAGCTCACCATTGCGACAGGGGGATCTCTACAATGAGCAGTTCTTC	CASSPLRQGDLYNEQFF
TRBV10-3	.	.	TRBJ1-5	TGTGCCATCAGTGAGTCCGGGGGGTCTAGCAATCAGCCCCAGCATTTT	CAISESGGSSNQPQHF
TRBV19	once	TRBD2	TRBJ2-1	TGTGCCAGCTGCAATCTAGCGGGACGTAACAATGAGCAGTTCTTC	CASCNLAGRNNEQFF
TRBV21-1	.	.	TRBJ1-6	TGTGCCAGCAGCCTATGGGACAGAGGGAACTCACCCCTCCACTTT	CASSLWDRGNSPLHF
TRBV2	.	.	TRBJ1-6	TGTGCCAGCAACCTTTCGGGCAATCGGGGGGCTAATTCACCCCTCCACTTT	CASNLSGNRGANSPLHF
TRBV18	once	.	TRBJ2-5	TGTGCCAGCTCACCACTAAAATTGACAGGCCAAGAGACCCAGTACTTC	CASSPLKLTGQETQYF
TRBV28	.	TRBD1	TRBJ1-5	TGTGCCAGCAGTTTGAGGGGACAGATCAATCAGCCCCAGCATTTT	CASSLRGQINQPQHF
TRBV7-2	once	.	TRBJ1-2	TGTGCCAGCAGCTCCCCCCGGGGGGAGTATGGCTACACCTTC	CASSSPRGEYGYTF
TRBV6-2/TRBV6-3	.	.	TRBJ2-7	TGTGCCAGCAGCGCCGGGGGCTACGAGCAGTACTTC	CASSAGGYEQYF
TRBV13	.	.	TRBJ2-7	TGTGCCAGCAGCCTTTCCTACGAGCAGTACTTC	CASSLSYEQYF
TRBV28	.	.	TRBJ2-7	TGTGCCAGCAGTTTCTCCAGAACCTACGAGCAGTACTTC	CASSFSRTYEQYF
TRBV18	.	.	TRBJ1-5	TGTGCCAGCTCACCACCGGAGCAGATCAATCAGCCCCAGCATTTT	CASSPPEQINQPQHF
TRBV19	.	.	TRBJ2-2	TGTGCCACCGGCGCCGGGGGGCTAAGCACCGGGGAGCTGTTTTTT	CATGAGGLSTGELFF
TRBV18	.	.	TRBJ1-5	TGTGCCAGCTCACCTCAACAGAGCAATCAGCCCCAGCATTTT	CASSPQQSNQPQHF
TRBV25-1	.	.	TRBJ1-2	TGTGCCAGCAGTGAATCCGGGAAGGACTATGGCTACACCTTC	CASSESGKDYGYTF
TRBV5-1	.	TRBD2	TRBJ2-5	TGCGCCAGCAGCGTGGGACTAGCGCAGGAGACCCAGTACTTC	CASSVGLAQETQYF
TRBV30	.	TRBD2	TRBJ2-7	TGTGCCTGGAGTCTTACCGGGTCGGGAGGGGAGCAGTACTTC	CAWSLTGSGGEQYF
TRBV10-3	.	TRBD1	TRBJ1-2	TGTGCCATGCGACAGGGCTCCGATGGCTACACCTTC	CAMRQGSDGYTF
TRBV5-1	once	TRBD2	TRBJ2-5	TGCGCCAGCAGCAGAGGACTAGCAGAGACCCAGTACTTC	CASSRGLAETQYF
TRBV28	.	.	TRBJ1-2	TGTGCCAGTTCTACCGCTAACTATGGCTACACCTTC	CASSTANYGYTF
TRBV27	few	.	TRBJ1-1	TGTGCCAGCAGTCCTCAGACAGCGAACACTGAAGCTTTCTTT	CASSPQTANTEAFF
TRBV28	.	.	TRBJ2-1	TGTGCCAGCAGTCTCAACAGGGTTGAGCAGTTCTTC	CASSLNRVEQFF
TRBV29-1	few	.	TRBJ1-3	TGCAGCGTTGGCGGCAATCGGCGAGACTCTGGAAACACCATATATTTT	CSVGGNRRDSGNTIYF
TRBV6-6	few	.	TRBJ1-1	TGTGCCAGCAGGTCTCAGGGTCTGAACACTGAAGCTTTCTTT	CASRSQGLNTEAFF
TRBV7-8	few	.	TRBJ1-1	TGTGCCAGCAGCCCAAGGGAGGGTTTCGCTGAAGCTTTCTTT	CASSPREGFAEAFF
TRBV11-2	.	TRBD1	TRBJ1-6	TGTGCCAGCAGCCAGGGGACAGGGCAGTATTCACCCCTCCACTTT	CASSQGTGQYSPLHF
TRBV28	.	TRBD2	TRBJ2-1	TGTGCCAGCAGTCTCGGGACTAGGAAGGGGGATGAGCAGTTCTTC	CASSLGTRKGDEQFF
TRBV28	.	.	TRBJ1-5	TGTGCCAGCAGTCTAAACGTCAATCAGCCCCAGCATTTT	CASSLNVNQPQHF
TRBV30	once	.	TRBJ2-7	TGTGCCTGGAGTGTAAGGACCTCCCGGGGCTACGAGCAGTACTTC	CAWSVRTSRGYEQYF
TRBV19	.	TRBD1	TRBJ1-3	TGTGCCAGTAGCCCATCCGGGACAGATCAATTTTTCTCTGGAAACACCATATATTTT	CASSPSGTDQFFSGNTIYF
TRBV5-1	.	.	TRBJ2-1	TGCGCCAGCAGCTTTATCGGGAGTAATGAGCAGTTCTTC	CASSFIGSNEQFF
TRBV10-3	.	TRBD1	TRBJ1-2	TGTGCCATCAGCCCAGGGGGCTCATGGGGTGGCTACACCTTC	CAISPGGSWGGYTF
TRBV5-1	few	.	TRBJ2-2	TGCGCCAGCAGCTCTGACAGGACCGGGGAGCTGTTTTTT	CASSSDRTGELFF
TRBV15	.	.	TRBJ1-5	TGTGCCACCAGCAGAGACGATCAGCCCCAGCATTTT	CATSRDDQPQHF
TRBV25-1	.	.	TRBJ1-2	TGTGCCAGCACCCAGACCGGAGGAGATGGCTACACCTTC	CASTQTGGDGYTF
TRBV27	.	.	TRBJ1-1	TGTGCCAGCAGTTTAGGCTTGAGGACGGGAAACACTGAAGCTTTCTTT	CASSLGLRTGNTEAFF
TRBV11-3	.	.	TRBJ1-1	TGTGCCAGCAGCCGCGGGGAGGGCACTGAAGCTTTCTTT	CASSRGEGTEAFF
TRBV18	.	.	TRBJ1-2	TGTGCCAGCTCACCATCGACAGACAACTATGGCTACACCTTC	CASSPSTDNYGYTF
TRBV28	.	TRBD1	TRBJ1-1	TGTGCCAGCAGCCCCTTGGACAGGGGAACTGAAGCTTTCTTT	CASSPLDRGTEAFF
TRBV10-2	.	.	TRBJ2-7	TGCGCCAGCAGTGAAATAGCGGTGATCTACGAGCAGTACTTC	CASSEIAVIYEQYF
TRBV11-2	.	TRBD1	TRBJ2-1	TGTGCCAGCAGCTTGGACAGGGAGGTCAATGAGCAGTTCTTC	CASSLDREVNEQFF
TRBV19	.	.	TRBJ2-5	TGTGCCAGTAGCGACACAGACCAAGAGACCCAGTACTTC	CASSDTDQETQYF
TRBV7-9	.	.	TRBJ1-1	TGTGCCAGCAGCTTTTTGGGGGGGAACACTGAAGCTTTCTTT	CASSFLGGNTEAFF
TRBV3-1/TRBV3-2	.	.	TRBJ2-4	TGTGCCAGCAGCACAGGCGGAAACTTAGCCAAAAACATTCAGTACTTC	CASSTGGNLAKNIQYF
TRBV5-6	.	.	TRBJ2-7	TGTGCCAGCAGCTTGGGATGGGGGGAAGCCTACGAGCAGTACTTC	CASSLGWGEAYEQYF
TRBV27	.	.	TRBJ2-2	TGTGCCAGCAGTCCCCTGGGACAGAACACCGGGGAGCTGTTTTTT	CASSPLGQNTGELFF
TRBV19	.	TRBD1	TRBJ1-6	TGTGCCAGTAAGACAGGGGGCCAGTCTAATTCACCCCTCCACTTT	CASKTGGQSNSPLHF
TRBV19	few	.	TRBJ2-2	TGTGCCAGTAGTATACAGGGTCGGACCGGGGAGCTGTTTTTT	CASSIQGRTGELFF
TRBV25-1	few	.	TRBJ1-4	TGTGCCAGCAGTGGGGGCAGGGCAGGTCATAATGAAAAACTGTTTTTT	CASSGGRAGHNEKLFF